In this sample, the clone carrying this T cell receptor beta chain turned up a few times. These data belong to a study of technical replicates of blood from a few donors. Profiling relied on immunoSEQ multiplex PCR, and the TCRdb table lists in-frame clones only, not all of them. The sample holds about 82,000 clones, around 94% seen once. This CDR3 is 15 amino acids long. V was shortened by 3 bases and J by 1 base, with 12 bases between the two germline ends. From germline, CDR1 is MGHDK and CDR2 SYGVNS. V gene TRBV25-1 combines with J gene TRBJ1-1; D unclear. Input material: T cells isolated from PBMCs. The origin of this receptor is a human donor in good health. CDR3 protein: CASSDSPRENTEAFF. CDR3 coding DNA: TGTGCCAGCAGTGACTCCCCTCGCGAGAACACTGAAGCTTTCTTT.